This T cell receptor (beta chain) was identified during a study of T cells in Graves' hyperthyroidism and ophthalmopathy (dated by TCRdb to about 2019). Concerning the study at large: Peripheral blood was collected at initial diagnosis, before any treatment. In more than five Graves' hyperthyroidism patients, the study also compared T-cell repertoires from thyroid tissue with T-cell repertoires from blood. To identify distinguishing TCR V-J signatures, a discovery cohort of about 95 patients was used, comprising 43 with Graves' ophthalmopathy and around 57 with stable Graves' hyperthyroidism. Following sampling, methimazole starting at 30 mg daily was given to hyperthyroidism patients, and high-dose intravenous methylprednisolone was given to ophthalmopathy patients. The 75 to 100 discovery patients were randomly split 7:3 into training and test sets. An independent validation cohort of around 19 hyperthyroidism patients and 17 patients who later progressed to ophthalmopathy tested prospective prediction of ophthalmopathy. The paper describes TCR Vbeta CDR3 sequencing of 130 to 150 peripheral blood samples, made up of fewer than 50 ophthalmopathy patients, roughly 75 hyperthyroidism patients and some 17 progressor patients. Findings and caveats that apply to the study as a whole: In cross-validation, a model built on a 13 V-J signature told ophthalmopathy apart from stable hyperthyroidism with 85% to 90% sensitivity and 81% to 82% specificity, and in testing the same model reached 80%/75%. Most expanded thyroid clonotypes (frequency above 0.001) were also detected in blood, suggesting blood repertoires may reflect thyroid immune responses. No statistical method was used to fix the sample size in advance, and group allocation was not hidden from the investigators. In validation, the model predicted progression to ophthalmopathy with roughly 70% sensitivity and less than 80% specificity, a median of approximately 6.5 months before onset.

A patient counted as having stable Graves' hyperthyroidism if no progression to ophthalmopathy occurred over 18 months of follow-up. Hyperthyroidism patients were aged 18 to 65 years and newly diagnosed, with disease duration of less than 2 months. Exclusion was applied to patients with uncontrolled infections, other autoimmune diseases, pregnancy or lactation. Diagnoses relied on clinical symptoms, serum thyroxine and TRAb, thyroid ultrasound and orbital computed tomography. Ficoll-Paque density gradient centrifugation was used to isolate PBMCs from 8 to 10 ml of fresh peripheral blood. Total RNA was extracted using Trizol reagent, and RNA quality was assessed on an Agilent 2100 Bioanalyzer. Points on this clonotype: Its antigen target is currently unknown. No much larger clone is present one base from it, and per-base qualities are unavailable.

The germline V gene yields KGHSH for CDR1 and LQKENI for CDR2. The CDR3, from cysteine to phenylalanine, totals 15 residues. Only the CDR3 part of the read is kept: 45 bases, read in frame from the first base. The junction shows trimming of 2 bases on V and 0 bases on J, plus 11 bases between the germline ends. The TCR beta CDR3 regions were amplified from the RNA transcripts. For the first round of RT-PCR on the TCR CDR3, the HTBI primer set was used together with the Qiagen OneStep RT-PCR kit. Libraries were constructed in a second round of multiplex PCR, after which size selection and purification were performed. The libraries were sequenced on an Illumina HiSeq2000 using paired-end 100 bp reads. Regarding the original processing steps: SOAPnuke was used to process the raw data, removing reads that contained adapters or uncalled bases, had a mean Phred below 15, or lacked an exact match to the constant primer or identifier. COPE v1.2.5 was used to merge high-quality paired reads, and clonotypes were defined as unique nucleotide sequences. MiTCR v1.1 was used to align clonotypes to the IMGT TRBV, TRBD and TRBJ reference segments. Only V-J combinations with frequency above 0.0001, covering roughly 99% of repertoires, were analysed. The TCS score was defined as the ratio of F50 (clonal expansion) to E x V (chaos), calculated using BLOSUM62-based TCRdist between CDR3 peptides within each V-J. Welch's t-statistics and random forest reduced 450 to 600 V-J features to 13, which were used in a naive Bayes classifier (R e1071). The similarity between thyroid and blood repertoires was quantified using the Morisita-Horn index. Starting from the raw public reads, TCRdb applied fastp trimming at Q25, assembled clones with MiXCR and retained in-frame beta chains. When rows share a CDR3 protein, they turn into one entry using the most common DNA and genes. The V and J calls come from TCRdb's annotation, not from the publication. This sample lists over 700,000 distinct CDR3 sequences; 38% were detected once. The biggest ten clones account for approximately 10% of the sample.

Recombination linked TRBV18 to TRBJ2-7; tentative D gene TRBD2, with 6 bases matching. The clonotype comes from a man aged 18 to 35 with Graves' hyperthyroidism. Sequenced sample: blood. CDR3 sequence: CASSPSTRSSYEQYF. The base sequence is TGTGCCAGCTCACCATCGACTAGAAGCTCCTACGAGCAGTACTTC.